These 2 T cell receptor beta chains share one sample of origin, sequenced in a study of control samples from healthy donors and cancer patients. Measured with immunoSEQ multiplex PCR; TCRdb has only the in-frame clones, and not every one. The table records around 170,000 clones, 90% to 95% of them present only once. Sequencing was carried out using blood. All receptors come from a woman in her 30s in good health.

The chain uses TRBV19 and TRBJ1-5; weak D call: TRBD1 (6 bases). Trimming removed 6 bases at V and 3 bases at J, with 15 bases between. This CDR3 contains 15 residues. CDR1 is LNHDA, CDR2 SQIVND, per germline (reference sequence). CDR3 amino acids: CASSSVGHFNQPQHF. CDR3 DNA: TGTGCCAGTAGCTCAGTGGGACATTTCAATCAGCCCCAGCATTTT. The whole variable domain, filled in from reference TRBV19 and TRBJ1-5, reads DGGITQSPKYLFRKEGQNVTLSCEQNLNHDAMYWYRQDPGQGLRLIYYSQIVNDFQKGDIAEGYSVSREKKESFPLTVTSAQKNPTAFYLCASSSVGHFNQPQHFGDGTRLSIL.

This clone has a single count. V gene TRBV28 combines with J gene TRBJ2-3, with D possibly TRBD2 on 6 matching bases. CDR1 is MDHEN and CDR2 is SYDVKM in the germline V gene. The CDR3 is made up of 14 amino acids. The germline V and J ends were trimmed by 6 bases and 4 bases, with 14 bases remaining between them. The chain's CDR3 is CASRLGGPADTQYF. DNA of the CDR3: TGTGCCAGCAGACTAGGAGGGCCCGCAGATACGCAGTATTTT.